The 24 T cell receptor beta chains presented below share a single source sample, sequenced in a study of blood T cell repertoires in COVID-19. The repertoire was sequenced with immunoSEQ multiplex PCR; TCRdb's copy has only in-frame clones and lacks some. Altogether under 250,000 clones are present, around 82% being singletons, with the ten largest covering about 2.9%. The sample was peripheral blood. Receptor source: a woman in her 30s who had recovered from COVID-19.

This chain links TRBV3-1 (or the pseudogene TRBV3-2) with TRBJ2-2; 12 nucleotides match TRBD2. Germline V gene lookup returns CDR1 LGHDT and CDR2 YNNKEL (reference sequence). The trim removed 0 bases at V and 4 bases at J, leaving 6 bases unmatched. The CDR3 is 18 amino acids. The CDR3 region has the DNA TGTGCCAGCAGCCAAGAAGGTCTAGCGGGAGGGGGCACCGGGGAGCTGTTTTTT. This translates into CASSQEGLAGGGTGELFF.

The chain has TRBV5-4 and TRBJ2-6; D gene unclear. In germline, CDR1 is SGHNT, CDR2 YYREEE (reference sequence). The CDR3 extends over 13 amino acids. V lost 5 bases and J 0 bases, leaving 3 bases between the germline ends. The DNA for the CDR3 is TGTGCCAGCAGGTACTCTGGGGCCAACGTCCTGACTTTC. Its protein is CASRYSGANVLTF.

The V and J genes are TRBV7-8 and TRBJ2-7; D is ambiguous. Per germline, CDR1 SGHVS and CDR2 FQNEAQ. Trimming took off 5 bases at V and 4 bases at J, with 9 bases between the two ends. The CDR3 sequence is 12 residues long. The CDR3 region is CASSPETYEQYF. The CDR3 nucleotides are TGTGCCAGCAGCCCGGAGACTTACGAGCAGTACTTC.

Concerning this clone: Other DNA sequences in the same sample also yield this CDR3. The CDR3 coding sequence is TGTGCCAGCAGCCCTTTGTATGAGCAGTACTTC. Its translation: CASSPLYEQYF. This rearrangement joins TRBV7-9 to TRBJ2-7; D is undetermined. Germline lookup yields CDR1 SEHNR and CDR2 FQNEAQ (reference sequence). Trimming took off 5 bases at V and 7 bases at J, with 9 bases between the two ends. The CDR3 loop spans 11 amino acids.

With respect to this clone: Other nucleotide sequences in the sample specify the same CDR3. The V and J genes are TRBV5-1 and TRBJ1-6; D uncertain. Deletions cut 0 bases from V and 8 bases from J, with 6 bases between. Per the germline V gene, CDR1 is SGHRS and CDR2 is YFSETQ. The CDR3 contains 13 residues. The CDR3 DNA follows: TGCGCCAGCAGCTTGGATAGAGATTCACCCCTCCACTTT. Translated, it gives CASSLDRDSPLHF. Based on the CDR3 plus reference TRBV5-1 and TRBJ1-6, the full variable domain is KAGVTQTPRYLIKTRGQQVTLSCSPISGHRSVSWYQQTPGQGLQFLFEYFSETQRNKGNFPGRFSGRQFSNSRSEMNVSTLELGDSALYLCASSLDRDSPLHFGNGTRLTVT.

The CDR3 is CASSQGQRRASNQPQHF. The CDR3 bases are TGCGCCAGCAGCCAAGGCCAGCGGAGGGCAAGCAATCAGCCCCAGCATTTT. This sequence joins TRBV4-1 and TRBJ1-5; D is ambiguous. Between the trimmed V and J ends, which lost 1 base and 1 base, there was a span of 14 bases. Germline CDR1 and CDR2: MGHRA and YSYEKL. The CDR3 covers 17 residues.

The genes are TRBV5-6 and TRBJ1-4; 7 nucleotides align to TRBD1. The V gene end was trimmed by 3 bases and the J gene end by 4 bases; junction bases not matched to a gene: 6. This CDR3 is built from 15 residues. CDR1 is SGHDT, CDR2 YYEEEE, per germline. CDR3 in amino acids: CASSSTQGYNEKLFF. The CDR3, as DNA: TGTGCCAGCAGCTCAACACAGGGGTATAATGAAAAACTGTTTTTT.

This clone came up a few times. V is TRBV20-1 and J is TRBJ2-1, with D maybe TRBD2 (6 bases). Germline CDR1 is DFQATT and CDR2 is SNEGSKA (reference sequence). The CDR3 runs to 11 residues. Trimming removed 5 bases at V and 9 bases at J, with 11 bases between. This CDR3 reads CSALLGLEQFF. The CDR3 nucleotides are TGCAGTGCTCTGCTGGGACTTGAGCAGTTCTTC.

The V call is TRBV6-1, the J call TRBJ1-6; tentative D call: TRBD1 (5 bases). The CDR3 is 14 amino acids. The V end lost 2 bases, the J end lost 10 bases, and 12 bases lay between the germline ends. Germline loops: CDR1 MNHNS, CDR2 SASEGT. CDR3 protein: CASSELGVSSPLHF. In DNA form, the CDR3 reads TGTGCCAGCAGTGAATTAGGGGTAAGCTCACCCCTCCACTTT.

Turning to this clone: The sample contains more than one DNA sequence encoding this CDR3. V gene TRBV7-3 combines with J gene TRBJ2-1, with TRBD1 matching 8 bases. The length of the CDR3 is 15 residues. The ends lost 2 bases at V and 0 bases at J; junction bases unmatched: 0. Germline values: CDR1 SGHTA, CDR2 FQGTGA. The CDR3 coding sequence is TGTGCCAGCAGCTTAGGGACAGGCTCCTACAATGAGCAGTTCTTC. Its protein product is CASSLGTGSYNEQFF.

The chain links TRBV18 to TRBJ2-2; D gene uncertain. Trimming cost V 3 bases and J 0 bases, with 8 bases left between them. Looked up from germline, CDR1 is KGHSH and CDR2 is LQKENI. This CDR3 spans 15 amino acids. The CDR3 DNA reads as TGTGCCAGCTCACCGTTACTTTCGAACACCGGGGAGCTGTTTTTT. Encoded protein: CASSPLLSNTGELFF.

The chain has TRBV6-5 and TRBJ2-1; 13 bases line up with TRBD2. Trimming removed 6 bases from V and 7 bases from J; junction bases left unmatched: 6. CDR3 length equals 15 residues. CDR1 and CDR2 (germline): MNHEY, SVGAGI. DNA of the CDR3: TGTGCCAGCAGCTCCGGGACTAGCGGGATGAATGAGCAGTTCTTC. Translating gives CASSSGTSGMNEQFF.

The chain carries TRBV9 and TRBJ2-5; 11 positions agree with TRBD2. The CDR3 has 16 residues. Germline CDR1 is SGDLS and CDR2 is YYNGEE. J lost 3 bases, V lost 0 bases, and 4 bases had no gene match. This chain's CDR3 is CASSVVPLAGEETQYF. The CDR3 coding sequence is TGTGCCAGCAGCGTAGTCCCACTAGCGGGAGAAGAGACCCAGTACTTC. The complete variable domain, with remaining parts taken from reference TRBV9 and TRBJ2-5, reads DSGVTQTPKHLITATGQRVTLRCSPRSGDLSVYWYQQSLDQGLQFLIQYYNGEERAKGNILERFSAQQFPDLHSELNLSSLELGDSALYFCASSVVPLAGEETQYFGPGTRLLVL.

This chain uses TRBV30 with TRBJ1-1; no firm D call. The CDR3 is 15 amino acids. V lost 2 bases and J 1 base, leaving 14 bases between the germline ends. The germline V gene has CDR1 GTSNPN and CDR2 SVGIG (reference sequence). In DNA form, the CDR3 reads TGTGCCTGGAGTCCCCAACCTCGCGCGAACACTGAAGCTTTCTTT. Its protein product is CAWSPQPRANTEAFF.

V and J are TRBV28 and TRBJ2-7; TRBD1 matches at 7 bases. The CDR3 spans 14 residues. The V gene's germline CDR1 is MDHEN and CDR2 SYDVKM. V lost 7 bases and J lost 3; bases outside the gene matches: 9. The CDR3 loop reads CASTQTGTNYEQYF. CDR3 nucleotide sequence: TGTGCCAGCACCCAGACAGGGACAAACTACGAGCAGTACTTC. The full variable domain, with the rest looked up from reference TRBV28 and TRBJ2-7, is DVKVTQSSRYLVKRTGEKVFLECVQDMDHENMFWYRQDPGLGLRLIYFSYDVKMKEKGDIPEGYSVSREKKERFSLILESASTNQTSMYLCASTQTGTNYEQYFGPGTRLTVT.

J is TRBJ2-1 and V is TRBV5-1; 7 nucleotides align to TRBD1. There are 13 residues in the CDR3. CDR1 is SGHRS and CDR2 is YFSETQ in the germline V gene. Trimming removed 4 bases from V and 5 bases from J; junction bases left unmatched: 3. CDR3 region: CASSPGTDNEQFF. Here the CDR3 DNA reads TGCGCCAGCAGCCCCGGGACAGACAATGAGCAGTTCTTC.

Ten or more counts support this clone. This chain's CDR3 is CASSSQREPYIQYF. The DNA of the CDR3 is TGTGCCAGCAGTTCTCAGCGGGAGCCCTACATTCAGTACTTC. The V gene is TRBV28, the J gene TRBJ2-4; 8 bases are a match to TRBD2. Per germline, CDR1 MDHEN and CDR2 SYDVKM. V lost 4 bases, J lost 8 bases, and 7 bases stayed unmatched. The length of the CDR3 is 14 residues.

The J gene is TRBJ2-1, the V gene TRBV2, with D maybe TRBD2 (5 bases). V lost 7 bases and J 7 bases, leaving 14 bases between the germline ends. The germline gives CDR1 SNHLY, CDR2 FYNNEI. CDR3 length: 13 residues. DNA for the CDR3: TGTGCCAGCAAGGGAGAAGAATGGAATGAGCAGTTCTTC. Protein sequence: CASKGEEWNEQFF.

The chain couples TRBV7-3 to TRBJ2-3; D possibly corresponds to TRBD2 (5 bases). Germline lookup yields CDR1 SGHTA and CDR2 FQGTGA. This CDR3 is built from 11 residues. Trimming left V 2 bases short and J 8 bases short, with 5 bases between. The CDR3 nucleotides are TGTGCCAGCAGCTTAGGAGGTACGCAGTATTTT. It translates to CASSLGGTQYF.

This clone appeared once. V is TRBV6-5 and J is TRBJ2-1; 9 nucleotides match TRBD2. The CDR3 runs to 14 residues. J gave up 4 bases and V 5 bases, and 3 bases lay outside the gene matches. Germline CDR1 is MNHEY and CDR2 is SVGAGI. CDR3 sequence: CASSRRGGYNEQFF. CDR3 DNA: TGTGCCAGCAGTCGGCGGGGGGGGTACAATGAGCAGTTCTTC.

The V gene is TRBV27, the J gene TRBJ1-1, with D uncertain. The V and J ends lost 0 bases and 5 bases respectively, with 10 bases between them. The CDR3 sequence is 14 residues long. Germline CDR1 reads MNHEY; CDR2 reads SMNVEV (reference sequence). As DNA, the CDR3 is TGTGCCAGCAGTTTATCCTCGAAACGGACTGAAGCTTTCTTT. Amino acid sequence: CASSLSSKRTEAFF.

J is TRBJ1-4 and V is TRBV6-5; 7 nucleotides agree with TRBD1. J gave up 8 bases and V 1 base, and 4 bases lay outside the gene matches. The germline V gene has CDR1 MNHEY and CDR2 SVGAGI. The CDR3 is 14 residues long. The CDR3 protein is CASSYWQGGEKLFF. In nucleotides, the CDR3 is TGTGCCAGCAGTTACTGGCAGGGGGGCGAAAAACTGTTTTTT.

The J gene is TRBJ2-7, the V gene TRBV11-3; the match to TRBD1 covers 8 bases. Germline V gene lookup returns CDR1 SGHNT and CDR2 YENEEA. The CDR3 has 14 amino acids. The junction had 7 bases not matched to a gene; V was cut back by 5 bases and J by 4 bases. In nucleotides, the CDR3 is TGTGCCAGCAGCCAAGGACAGGGTCCATACGAGCAGTACTTC. Translation gives CASSQGQGPYEQYF.

The chain couples TRBV5-1 to TRBJ2-7, with D possibly being TRBD2 (5 bases). Trimming removed 0 bases at V and 0 bases at J, with 16 bases between. This CDR3 is built from 17 residues. Germline V lookup: CDR1 SGHRS, CDR2 YFSETQ. The CDR3 reads CASSLGSQVGISYEQYF. CDR3 DNA sequence: TGCGCCAGCAGCTTGGGGAGTCAGGTCGGGATCTCCTACGAGCAGTACTTC.